Listed here are 5 T cell receptor beta chains from one sample, sequenced in a study of blood T cell repertoires in COVID-19. Profiling relied on immunoSEQ multiplex PCR, and the TCRdb table lists in-frame clones only, not all of them. The sample includes 95,000 to 150,000 clones, 84% of them seen just once. The sequencing input was PBMCs or T cells enriched from blood (not recorded which). The receptor set was obtained from a woman aged 30 to 39 who had recovered from COVID-19.

This clone has just one count. V gene TRBV28 combines with J gene TRBJ2-7; 10 bases agree with TRBD2. J lost 6 bases, V lost 5 bases, and 10 bases had no gene match. The CDR3 has 15 amino acids. Per the germline V gene, CDR1 is MDHEN and CDR2 is SYDVKM. This chain's CDR3 is CASSPGTSETSEQYF. The DNA of the CDR3 is TGTGCCAGCAGTCCCGGGACTAGCGAAACAAGCGAGCAGTACTTC.

This chain links TRBV7-2 with TRBJ2-3; 7 bases map to TRBD1. This CDR3 has 14 residues. CDR1 is SGHTA and CDR2 is FQGNSA in the germline V gene. V lost 7 bases, J lost 2 bases, and 6 bases stayed unmatched. The CDR3 protein is CASKRDSHTDTQYF. The CDR3, as DNA: TGTGCCAGCAAACGGGACAGCCACACAGATACGCAGTATTTT. Filled out from reference TRBV7-2 and TRBJ2-3, the complete variable domain reads GAGVSQSPSNKVTEKGKDVELRCDPISGHTALYWYRQSLGQGLEFLIYFQGNSAPDKSGLPSDRFSAERTGGSVSTLTIQRTQQEDSAVYLCASKRDSHTDTQYFGPGTRLTVL.

The chain links TRBV29-1 to TRBJ2-7; 9 bases are shared with TRBD2. The germline CDR1 and CDR2 sequences are SQVTM and ANQGSEA. The J segment lost 2 bases and the V segment lost 3 bases, leaving 2 bases of the junction unmatched. The CDR3 runs to 13 residues. The CDR3 DNA is TGCAGCGTTGAGCGGGAGGGCACCTACGAGCAGTACTTC. It yields the protein CSVEREGTYEQYF.

This chain uses TRBV2 with TRBJ1-4; 7 bases match TRBD1. V dropped 4 bases and J dropped 8; count of bases not matched to a gene: 4. This CDR3 is built from 13 residues. Germline V CDR1 and CDR2: SNHLY, FYNNEI. Written as DNA, the CDR3 is TGTGCCAGCAGTGCACAGGGGCACGAAAAACTGTTTTTT. Translating it yields CASSAQGHEKLFF.

J is TRBJ1-3 and V is TRBV3-1 (or the pseudogene TRBV3-2); weak D call: TRBD1 (6 bases). Trimming removed 3 bases from V and 4 bases from J, with 16 bases in between. CDR1 is LGHDT, CDR2 YNNKEL, per germline (reference sequence). This CDR3 comprises 16 residues. This CDR3 is CASSHNPGVGGNTIYF. The DNA of the CDR3 is TGTGCCAGCAGCCACAACCCAGGGGTGGGCGGAAACACCATATATTTT.